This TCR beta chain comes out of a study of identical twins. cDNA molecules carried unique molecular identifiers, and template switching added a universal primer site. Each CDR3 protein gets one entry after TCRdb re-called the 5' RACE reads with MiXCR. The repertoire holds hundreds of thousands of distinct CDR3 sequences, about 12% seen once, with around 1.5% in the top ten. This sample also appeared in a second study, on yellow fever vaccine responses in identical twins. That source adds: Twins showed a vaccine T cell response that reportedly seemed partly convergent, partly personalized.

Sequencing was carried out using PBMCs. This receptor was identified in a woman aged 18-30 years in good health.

The CDR3 sequence: CASSYGGVYEQYV. The CDR3 nucleotides are TGTGCCAGCAGTTACGGGGGAGTCTACGAGCAGTACGTC. The chain links TRBV6-2 or TRBV6-3 to TRBJ2-7; D tentatively fits TRBD1 or TRBD2 (5 bases each). V shed 2 bases and J shed 3 bases, with 8 bases lying between them. The CDR3 loop spans 13 amino acids. Germline values: CDR1 MNHEY, CDR2 SVGEGT.